These T cell receptor beta chains were read from a single sample in a study of siplizumab effects on memory and regulatory T cells. Assay: immunoSEQ multiplex PCR; the TCRdb copy retains only in-frame clones and omits some. This sample has some 40,000 clones, with 89% found just once. Sequencing was carried out using naive CD4+ T cells sorted from blood. The receptors stem from a human donor in good health. CDR3s include the opening cysteine and the closing phenylalanine or tryptophan. A D gene is named only where the DNA matches it firmly. Not all rows give a size; the values are once, few, many and, for expanded clones, a class.

v_gene: TRBV2; abundance: -; d_gene: -; j_gene: TRBJ1-5; CDR3nt: TGTGCCAGCAGTGAAAGGAGGTTGGGGACCCTTAATCAGCCCCAGCATTTT; CDR3aa: CASSERRLGTLNQPQHF
v_gene: TRBV15; abundance: -; d_gene: TRBD1; j_gene: TRBJ1-2; CDR3nt: TGTGCCACCAGCAAACCCGGACAGGGGGAAGTTGGCTACACCTTC; CDR3aa: CATSKPGQGEVGYTF
v_gene: TRBV19; abundance: -; d_gene: TRBD2; j_gene: TRBJ2-1; CDR3nt: TGTGCCAGTAGTCCCTCCAGCGGGAGGGCCATGGATGAGCAGTTCTTC; CDR3aa: CASSPSSGRAMDEQFF
v_gene: TRBV6-5; abundance: once; d_gene: -; j_gene: TRBJ1-1; CDR3nt: TGTGCCAGCACCCAGAACACTGAAGCTTTCTTT; CDR3aa: CASTQNTEAFF
v_gene: TRBV2; abundance: -; d_gene: -; j_gene: TRBJ2-7; CDR3nt: TGTGCCAGCGGCCAGGGCCCCCACGAGCAGTACTTC; CDR3aa: CASGQGPHEQYF
v_gene: TRBV5-1; abundance: -; d_gene: -; j_gene: TRBJ1-5; CDR3nt: TGCGCCAGCAGCCGGACCGGCGATAGCAATCAGCCCCAGCATTTT; CDR3aa: CASSRTGDSNQPQHF
v_gene: TRBV19; abundance: -; d_gene: -; j_gene: TRBJ2-5; CDR3nt: TGTGCCAGTAGTAACCTTTGGAAAGAGACCCAGTACTTC; CDR3aa: CASSNLWKETQYF
v_gene: TRBV5-1; abundance: -; d_gene: -; j_gene: TRBJ2-5; CDR3nt: TGCGCCAGCAGCTCCGCCCGCCAGGGACGAGAGACCCAGTACTTC; CDR3aa: CASSSARQGRETQYF
v_gene: TRBV7-8; abundance: -; d_gene: TRBD2; j_gene: TRBJ2-7; CDR3nt: TGTGCCAGCAGCCAGACTAGCGGGGAGCCCTACGAGCAGTACTTC; CDR3aa: CASSQTSGEPYEQYF
v_gene: TRBV19; abundance: -; d_gene: TRBD1; j_gene: TRBJ2-7; CDR3nt: TGTGCCAGTAGTCCGGGACAGGGGTCTTTCCCCAGGCAGTACTTC; CDR3aa: CASSPGQGSFPRQYF
v_gene: TRBV4-1; abundance: -; d_gene: -; j_gene: TRBJ2-3; CDR3nt: TGCGCCAGCAGCCAAGTTCCCCGGGCCAAGAGCACAGATACGCAGTATTTT; CDR3aa: CASSQVPRAKSTDTQYF
v_gene: TRBV7-9; abundance: few; d_gene: TRBD1; j_gene: TRBJ1-3; CDR3nt: TGTGCCAGCAGCCAACGACAGGGTCGGGGACTGAGCTCTGGAAACACCATATATTTT; CDR3aa: CASSQRQGRGLSSGNTIYF
v_gene: TRBV11-2; abundance: -; d_gene: -; j_gene: TRBJ1-4; CDR3nt: TGTGCCAGCCGGTGGGGGGGCAGCCTAAATGAAAAACTGTTTTTT; CDR3aa: CASRWGGSLNEKLFF
v_gene: TRBV9; abundance: -; d_gene: -; j_gene: TRBJ1-1; CDR3nt: TGTGCCAGCAGTTTCGAAGATCGGACTGAAGCTTTCTTT; CDR3aa: CASSFEDRTEAFF
v_gene: TRBV6-5; abundance: -; d_gene: -; j_gene: TRBJ1-2; CDR3nt: TGTGCCAGCAGCCGAGGCGGGACTGAAGGCTACACCTTC; CDR3aa: CASSRGGTEGYTF
v_gene: TRBV11-2; abundance: -; d_gene: -; j_gene: TRBJ2-7; CDR3nt: TGTGCCAGCACCCTCTACCCTGCAATCCCCTACGAGCAGTACTTC; CDR3aa: CASTLYPAIPYEQYF
v_gene: TRBV5-4; abundance: -; d_gene: TRBD2; j_gene: TRBJ2-7; CDR3nt: TGTGCCAGCAACCTCGAGGGTAGCGGGGGGAAATACGAGCAGTACTTC; CDR3aa: CASNLEGSGGKYEQYF
v_gene: TRBV6-6; abundance: -; d_gene: -; j_gene: TRBJ1-4; CDR3nt: TGTGCCAGCAGTTACTTTCGGACAGAGGGGAGAAAACTGTTTTTT; CDR3aa: CASSYFRTEGRKLFF
v_gene: TRBV6-1; abundance: -; d_gene: -; j_gene: TRBJ1-2; CDR3nt: TGTGCCAGCAGTAACAGGGACGGCTACACCTTC; CDR3aa: CASSNRDGYTF
v_gene: TRBV4-1; abundance: -; d_gene: TRBD1; j_gene: TRBJ1-1; CDR3nt: TGCGCCAGCAGCCTATCAAGCACTTGGGACAGGAGTGAAGCTTTCTTT; CDR3aa: CASSLSSTWDRSEAFF
v_gene: TRBV19; abundance: -; d_gene: TRBD2; j_gene: TRBJ2-5; CDR3nt: TGTGCCAGTTCACAAAGGACTAGCGGGGGGGTTCGAGAGACCCAGTACTTC; CDR3aa: CASSQRTSGGVRETQYF
v_gene: TRBV7-6; abundance: -; d_gene: -; j_gene: TRBJ2-3; CDR3nt: TGTGCCAGCAGCGAATTCAACCGAGATACGCAGTATTTT; CDR3aa: CASSEFNRDTQYF
v_gene: TRBV5-1; abundance: -; d_gene: -; j_gene: TRBJ1-1; CDR3nt: TGCGCCAGCAGCGTTGGTTCGAACACTGAAGCTTTCTTT; CDR3aa: CASSVGSNTEAFF
v_gene: TRBV5-1; abundance: -; d_gene: -; j_gene: TRBJ2-7; CDR3nt: TGCGCCAGCAGCGTTGGGACGCGCGAGCAGTACTTC; CDR3aa: CASSVGTREQYF
v_gene: TRBV2; abundance: -; d_gene: -; j_gene: TRBJ1-1; CDR3nt: TGTGCCAGCAGTGGAGGGGGGGGAGAAGCTTTCTTT; CDR3aa: CASSGGGGEAFF